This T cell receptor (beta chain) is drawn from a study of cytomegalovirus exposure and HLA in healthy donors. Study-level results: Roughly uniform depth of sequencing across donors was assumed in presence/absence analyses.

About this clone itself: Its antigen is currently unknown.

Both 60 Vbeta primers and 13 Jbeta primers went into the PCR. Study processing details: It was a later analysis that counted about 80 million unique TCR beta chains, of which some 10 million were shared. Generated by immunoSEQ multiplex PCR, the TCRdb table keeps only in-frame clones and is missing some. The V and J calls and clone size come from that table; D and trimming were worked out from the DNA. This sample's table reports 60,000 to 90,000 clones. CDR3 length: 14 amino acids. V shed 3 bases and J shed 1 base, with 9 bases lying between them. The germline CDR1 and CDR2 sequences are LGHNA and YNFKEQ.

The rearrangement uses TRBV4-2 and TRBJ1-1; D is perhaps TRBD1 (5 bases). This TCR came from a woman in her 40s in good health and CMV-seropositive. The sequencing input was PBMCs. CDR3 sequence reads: CASSHAQENTEAFF. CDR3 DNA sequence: TGTGCCAGCAGCCATGCACAGGAGAACACTGAAGCTTTCTTT.